This T cell receptor beta chain was observed in a study of control samples from healthy donors and cancer patients. Profiled with immunoSEQ multiplex PCR; TCRdb holds only in-frame clones, not every one. This sample has 20,000 to 30,000 clones, with roughly 93% found just once. Germline CDR1 is SGHTA and CDR2 is FQGTGA. This CDR3 comprises 17 residues. The J segment lost 3 bases and the V segment lost 2 bases, leaving 9 bases of the junction unmatched. The specimen sequenced was PBMCs. The receptor's source is a man aged 45 to 65 with lung cancer. The chain combines TRBV7-3 with TRBJ1-1; 10 bases map to TRBD1. The CDR3, as DNA: TGTGCCAGCAGCTTATCGGTGGGACAGGGGTTCGACACTGAAGCTTTCTTT. It is translated as CASSLSVGQGFDTEAFF. Based on the CDR3 plus reference TRBV7-3 and TRBJ1-1, the full variable domain is GAGVSQTPSNKVTEKGKYVELRCDPISGHTALYWYRQSLGQGPEFLIYFQGTGAADDSGLPNDRFFAVRPEGSVSTLKIQRTERGDSAVYLCASSLSVGQGFDTEAFFGQGTRLTVV.